This is a list of T cell receptor beta chains from one sample in a study of naive and memory T cell subsets. TCRdb re-analysed the UMI-ligation and nested PCR reads in MiXCR, keeping a single row per CDR3 protein. This sample carries 100,000 to 150,000 distinct CDR3 sequences, 30% to 45% of them seen once, and the ten largest clones take approximately 0.9%. What was sequenced was central memory CD4+ T cells from blood. These receptors came from a human donor in good health. Each CDR3 is given with its conserved first and last residue. D genes are given only for firm matches. The listing skips clone size in some rows; elsewhere it reads once, few, many or a size class.

CDR3nt	CDR3aa	d_gene	j_gene	abundance	v_gene
TGTGCCAGCAGCTTAGATGCGGGCCATACGCAGTATTTT	CASSLDAGHTQYF	.	TRBJ2-3	few	TRBV11-2
TGCGCCAGCAGCCCGGTAGCCGGACCCGTAAGCTCCTACGAGCAGTACTTC	CASSPVAGPVSSYEQYF	.	TRBJ2-7	few	TRBV5-1
TGCGCCAGCAGCTTGGGACAAGCAAATGAGCAGTTCTTC	CASSLGQANEQFF	.	TRBJ2-1	few	TRBV5-1
TGTGCCAGCAGCTTCGGGACACGGGAAAAACTGTTTTTT	CASSFGTREKLFF	.	TRBJ1-4	few	TRBV5-6
TGCAGTGCTAGATTCGCTGGCGGACCCTACAATGAGCAGTTCTTC	CSARFAGGPYNEQFF	.	TRBJ2-1	few	TRBV20-1
TGCGCCAGCAGCTTGTCCGGACAGGGGGCTGTCGGGGAGCTGTTTTTT	CASSLSGQGAVGELFF	TRBD1	TRBJ2-2	.	TRBV5-1
TGCAGTGCTAGAGATAAGGGGGGCGCATCCGATGGCTACACCTTC	CSARDKGGASDGYTF	.	TRBJ1-2	.	TRBV20-1
TGTGCCAGCAGCCGACTAGCCTACAATGAGCAGTTCTTC	CASSRLAYNEQFF	.	TRBJ2-1	few	TRBV6-2/TRBV6-3
TGCAGTGCTTTGGTGACGGGATATAGAAAAAGGGAGACCCAGTACTTC	CSALVTGYRKRETQYF	.	TRBJ2-5	.	TRBV20-1
TGCAGTGCCCGGGGACTAGCGGGGGGCACAGATACGCAGTATTTT	CSARGLAGGTDTQYF	TRBD2	TRBJ2-3	few	TRBV20-1
TGTGCCAGCAGCCCAGCGGGAGTTTTCGAGCAGTACTTC	CASSPAGVFEQYF	TRBD2	TRBJ2-7	.	TRBV7-9
TGTGCCAGCAGCCAGGAAAGGGGTCCGACAGATACGCAGTATTTT	CASSQERGPTDTQYF	.	TRBJ2-3	.	TRBV6-5
TGTGCCAGCAGTTTTCTGGGACAGGGCTATAGAAATGAGCAGTTCTTC	CASSFLGQGYRNEQFF	TRBD1	TRBJ2-1	.	TRBV28
TGTGCCAGCAGCCCGGACGGTTCCTACGAGCAGTACTTC	CASSPDGSYEQYF	.	TRBJ2-7	.	TRBV6-2/TRBV6-3
TGTGCCAGCAGCTTAAGGGGGTTGAAGGCTGAAGCTTTCTTT	CASSLRGLKAEAFF	.	TRBJ1-1	few	TRBV7-8
TGTGCCAGTAGTAAAGACAGGGGGAAAAACAATGAGCAGTTCTTC	CASSKDRGKNNEQFF	TRBD1	TRBJ2-1	few	TRBV19
TGTGCCAGCAGTACCCACCAACAGGGGGCTATTTATCAGCCCCAGCATTTT	CASSTHQQGAIYQPQHF	TRBD1	TRBJ1-5	.	TRBV6-2/TRBV6-3
TGCAGCGTTAGTAGCGGGAGTGCAGATACGCAGTATTTT	CSVSSGSADTQYF	TRBD2	TRBJ2-3	.	TRBV29-1
TGTGCCAGCAGCTTATTCTTGGTAGAGACCCAGTACTTC	CASSLFLVETQYF	.	TRBJ2-5	few	TRBV7-2
TGTGCCAGCAGCTGGGATTATTACGAGCAGTACTTC	CASSWDYYEQYF	.	TRBJ2-7	.	TRBV7-9
TGCAGCGCTGGGGCCGGGACTAGCGGGAAGACCCAGTACTTC	CSAGAGTSGKTQYF	TRBD2	TRBJ2-5	.	TRBV29-1
TGTGCTAGTGGTTTGGTAGGCTGGGGGGCTTGGTACAATGAGCAGTTCTTC	CASGLVGWGAWYNEQFF	.	TRBJ2-1	.	TRBV12-5
TGTGCCAGCAGCCCTCATCCCTACGAGCAGTACTTC	CASSPHPYEQYF	.	TRBJ2-7	.	TRBV3-1